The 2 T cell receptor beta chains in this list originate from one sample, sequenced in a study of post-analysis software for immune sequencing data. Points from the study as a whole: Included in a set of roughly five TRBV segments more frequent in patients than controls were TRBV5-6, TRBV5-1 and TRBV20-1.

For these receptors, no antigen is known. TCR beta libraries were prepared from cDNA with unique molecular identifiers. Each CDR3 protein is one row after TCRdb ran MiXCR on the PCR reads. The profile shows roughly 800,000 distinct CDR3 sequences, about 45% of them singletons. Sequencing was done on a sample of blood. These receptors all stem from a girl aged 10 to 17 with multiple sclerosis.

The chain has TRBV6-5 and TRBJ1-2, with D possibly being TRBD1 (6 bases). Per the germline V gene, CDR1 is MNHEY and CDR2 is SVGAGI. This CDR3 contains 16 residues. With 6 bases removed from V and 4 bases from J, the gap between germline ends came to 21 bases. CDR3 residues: CASSYKMGGTIYGYTF. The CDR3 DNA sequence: TGTGCCAGCAGCTACAAGATGGGGGGGACAATCTATGGCTACACCTTC.

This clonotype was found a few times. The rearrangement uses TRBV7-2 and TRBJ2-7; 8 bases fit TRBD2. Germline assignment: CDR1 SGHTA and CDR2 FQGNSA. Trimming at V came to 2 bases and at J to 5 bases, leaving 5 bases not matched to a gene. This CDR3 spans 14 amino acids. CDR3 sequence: CASSLFPSGHEQYF. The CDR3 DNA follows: TGTGCCAGCAGCTTATTCCCTAGCGGGCACGAGCAGTACTTC.